This entry lists 5 T cell receptor beta chains sequenced from one sample in a study of blood T cell repertoires in COVID-19 (dated by TCRdb to 2019 to 2021). The receptor library was made with the immunoSEQ multiplex PCR assay. TCRdb took over this immuneACCESS table, retaining in-frame rearrangements with V and J assigned. Such tables are incomplete; in checked studies, under half of the missing clones stem from an unresolved V gene, and the remainder is unexplained. The sample has roughly 150,000 clones on record, around 85% of them singletons. Of the sample, 3.5% to 4.5% falls within the top ten clones. The sequenced sample consisted of peripheral blood. The origin of the receptors is a woman between 65 and 79 years old with acute or convalescent COVID-19.

The chain employs TRBV10-2 and TRBJ2-7; 8 bases line up with TRBD1. J lost 6 bases, V lost 2 bases, and 9 bases had no gene match. CDR1 WSHSY and CDR2 SAAADI come from the germline V gene. The CDR3 length is 15 residues. The CDR3 coding sequence is TGCGCCAGCAGTGAGGGGGGGACAGGTTGGCGCGAGCAGTACTTC. Translated, it gives CASSEGGTGWREQYF.

This chain joins TRBV19 and TRBJ2-1; TRBD1 is a possible D gene (5 bases). Trimming removed 6 bases at V and 2 bases at J, with 8 bases between. The germline V gene encodes CDR1 LNHDA and CDR2 SQIVND (reference sequence). The CDR3 length is 13 residues. For the CDR3, the DNA is TGTGCCAGTAGCGACAGAACCTACAATGAGCAGTTCTTC. Amino acids: CASSDRTYNEQFF.

The chain is built from TRBV4-2 and TRBJ1-1; a weak D match, TRBD1 (6 bases). Germline lookup yields CDR1 LGHNA and CDR2 YNFKEQ. Deletions cut 2 bases from V and 2 bases from J, with 18 bases between. The CDR3 runs 17 residues. CDR3 loop: CASSQPDLGHSNTEAFF. The DNA of the CDR3 is TGTGCCAGCAGCCAACCAGACCTGGGACACTCTAACACTGAAGCTTTCTTT.

This clone was picked up one time. The chain joins TRBV4-1 to TRBJ2-1, with 10 nucleotides matching TRBD2. V lost 4 bases to trimming and J lost 10 bases; unmatched junction nucleotides: 13. CDR3 length: 16 amino acids. Per germline, CDR1 MGHRA and CDR2 YSYEKL. The CDR3 DNA follows: TGCGCCAGCAGCCGGGTACCGGTAGCGGGGGGAAGCGAGCAGTTCTTC. It specifies CASSRVPVAGGSEQFF.

The rearrangement uses TRBV6-6 and TRBJ1-2; 9 bases map to TRBD1. Trimming removed 6 bases from V and 0 bases from J; junction bases left unmatched: 5. The CDR3 covers 15 residues. Germline loops: CDR1 MNHNY, CDR2 SVGAGI (reference sequence). The CDR3 sequence is CASRSGQGANYGYTF. DNA of the CDR3: TGTGCCAGCAGATCGGGACAGGGTGCTAACTATGGCTACACCTTC.